Listed below are T cell receptor beta chains from one sample, sequenced in a study of cytomegalovirus exposure and HLA in healthy donors. Produced via immunoSEQ multiplex PCR; TCRdb's table is partial and in-frame only. The data contain 100,000 or so clones, about four fifths of them singletons. The sample was PBMCs. Source of these receptors: a woman aged 40 to 50 in good health and CMV-seronegative. Each CDR3 is given with its conserved first and last residue. The D gene is left open where the match is weak. Some rows have no size entry. The others give once, few or many, or a class for an expanded clone.

. | TRBJ1-2 | . | TRBV7-2 | CASSLASGGQRGYTF | TGTGCCAGCAGCTTAGCCTCGGGGGGCCAGCGTGGCTACACCTTC
few | TRBJ2-1 | TRBD2 | TRBV28 | CASSLMTREGLYEQFF | TGTGCCAGCAGTTTGATGACTCGGGAGGGGTTGTATGAGCAGTTCTTC
. | TRBJ2-5 | TRBD2 | TRBV7-9 | CASSLLAGGQETQYF | TGTGCCAGCAGCTTACTAGCGGGGGGACAAGAGACCCAGTACTTC
few | TRBJ2-5 | TRBD2 | TRBV9 | CASSASGGPQETQYF | TGTGCCAGCAGCGCTAGCGGGGGGCCGCAAGAGACCCAGTACTTC
few | TRBJ1-1 | . | TRBV7-7 | CASSLSRNTEAFF | TGTGCTAGCAGCTTATCTCGGAACACTGAAGCTTTCTTT
. | TRBJ2-7 | . | TRBV6-1 | CVSSEISEQYF | TGTGTCAGCAGTGAAATCTCCGAGCAGTACTTC
. | TRBJ2-5 | . | TRBV6-7 | CASSSKRTGPRAYQETQYF | TGTGCCAGCAGTTCCAAAAGAACAGGGCCTCGAGCATACCAAGAGACCCAGTACTTC
. | TRBJ1-5 | TRBD1 | TRBV27 | CASSWDRNQPQHF | TGTGCCAGCAGTTGGGACAGGAATCAGCCCCAGCATTTT
. | TRBJ2-5 | . | TRBV9 | CASSVEGRETQYF | TGTGCCAGCAGCGTAGAAGGCAGGGAGACCCAGTACTTC
once | TRBJ1-2 | TRBD1 | TRBV27 | CASRSGQGNYGYTF | TGTGCCAGCAGGTCCGGACAGGGGAACTATGGCTACACCTTC
. | TRBJ2-1 | . | TRBV5-1 | CASSSGDSYNEQFF | TGCGCCAGCAGCTCGGGGGACTCCTACAATGAGCAGTTCTTC
once | TRBJ1-2 | TRBD1 | TRBV9 | CASSVVHRGHGYTF | TGTGCCAGCAGCGTAGTTCACAGGGGTCATGGCTACACCTTC
. | TRBJ2-7 | . | TRBV28 | CASSLGRLYEQYF | TGTGCCAGCAGTTTGGGCAGACTATACGAGCAGTACTTC
. | TRBJ1-2 | TRBD1 | TRBV5-1 | CASSLGGQLNYGYTF | TGCGCCAGCAGCTTGGGGGGACAGTTAAACTATGGCTACACCTTC
. | TRBJ2-7 | . | TRBV7-2 | CASSSGGDREVNEQYF | TGTGCCAGCAGCTCGGGAGGGGACAGGGAAGTAAACGAGCAGTACTTC
once | TRBJ2-1 | TRBD2 | TRBV28 | CASSLGLAGYNEQFF | TGTGCCAGCAGTTTAGGACTAGCGGGCTACAATGAGCAGTTCTTC
. | TRBJ2-3 | . | TRBV11-3 | CASSLGRGLDADTQYF | TGTGCCAGCAGCTTAGGTCGGGGGTTGGACGCAGATACGCAGTATTTT
. | TRBJ2-5 | TRBD1 | TRBV28 | CASSPDRGMLETQYF | TGTGCCAGCAGCCCGGACAGGGGGATGTTGGAGACCCAGTACTTC
. | TRBJ2-3 | TRBD2 | TRBV5-1 | CASSPRLAGEENTDTQYF | TGCGCCAGCAGCCCCCGACTAGCGGGAGAAGAGAACACAGATACGCAGTATTTT
. | TRBJ2-1 | . | TRBV30 | CAWSYRVGNEQFF | TGTGCCTGGAGTTATCGGGTGGGCAATGAGCAGTTCTTC
few | TRBJ2-7 | . | TRBV7-2 | CASSLSGGDLGEQYF | TGTGCCAGCAGCTTATCTGGCGGGGACCTCGGCGAGCAGTACTTC
. | TRBJ1-1 | . | TRBV21-1 | CASSKVWTGRPEAFF | TGTGCCAGCAGCAAAGTTTGGACAGGGAGGCCTGAAGCTTTCTTT
. | TRBJ1-1 | . | TRBV4-1 | CASSQDLGPRVTEAFF | TGCGCCAGCAGCCAAGATTTAGGCCCCAGGGTCACTGAAGCTTTCTTT
. | TRBJ2-5 | TRBD2 | TRBV29-1 | CSAGVAGRETQYF | TGCAGCGCTGGGGTAGCGGGAAGAGAGACCCAGTACTTC
. | TRBJ1-1 | . | TRBV19 | CASSPDSSYTEAFF | TGTGCCAGTAGTCCCGACAGCTCATACACTGAAGCTTTCTTT
. | TRBJ2-7 | . | TRBV7-9 | CASSLYGAGAHEQYF | TGTGCCAGCAGCCTATACGGGGCAGGGGCCCACGAGCAGTACTTC
. | TRBJ2-7 | . | TRBV27 | CASSPIRQRYEQYF | TGTGCCAGCAGCCCCATACGACAGAGATACGAGCAGTACTTC
. | TRBJ1-1 | . | TRBV30 | CAWTLVREAEAFF | TGTGCCTGGACTTTGGTCAGGGAGGCTGAAGCTTTCTTT
once | TRBJ1-2 | TRBD1 | TRBV25-1 | CASTRTGGLGYTF | TGTGCCAGCACAAGAACAGGGGGCCTTGGCTACACCTTC
. | TRBJ2-7 | TRBD2 | TRBV7-9 | CASSPREGDPLSYEQYF | TGTGCCAGCAGCCCCCGGGAGGGGGACCCCCTGTCCTACGAGCAGTACTTC
. | TRBJ2-1 | . | TRBV10-2 | CASRDDGNQRNEQFF | TGCGCCAGCAGGGATGACGGTAACCAGAGGAATGAGCAGTTCTTC
once | TRBJ1-6 | . | TRBV5-1 | CASSLGPGVDSPLHF | TGCGCCAGCAGCTTGGGTCCGGGGGTTGATTCACCCCTCCACTTT
. | TRBJ1-2 | . | TRBV6-1 | CASIGQTPDFYGYTF | TGTGCCAGCATTGGTCAGACACCGGATTTCTATGGCTACACCTTC
. | TRBJ2-6 | TRBD2 | TRBV7-2 | CASSLVAGGSGANVLTF | TGTGCCAGCAGCTTAGTTGCGGGGGGCTCTGGGGCCAACGTCCTGACTTTC
. | TRBJ2-5 | . | TRBV25-1 | CASPDSQETQYF | TGTGCCAGCCCCGACAGTCAAGAGACCCAGTACTTC
few | TRBJ2-2 | TRBD2 | TRBV9 | CASSVDQRESANTGELFF | TGTGCCAGCAGCGTAGACCAGCGGGAGAGCGCGAACACCGGGGAGCTGTTTTTT
few | TRBJ1-1 | . | TRBV18 | CASSPPWRGTEAFF | TGTGCCAGCTCACCACCTTGGAGGGGCACTGAAGCTTTCTTT
. | TRBJ2-7 | TRBD2 | TRBV6-5 | CASSYSSSGYSYEQYF | TGTGCCAGCAGTTACTCGTCTAGCGGGTACTCCTACGAGCAGTACTTC
. | TRBJ1-4 | TRBD1 | TRBV25-1 | CASREDRGSEKLFF | TGTGCCAGCAGGGAGGACAGGGGGAGTGAAAAACTGTTTTTT
. | TRBJ1-4 | . | TRBV7-9 | CASSLDGREGKLFF | TGTGCCAGCAGCTTAGATGGCCGGGAAGGAAAACTGTTTTTT
. | TRBJ2-2 | . | TRBV5-1 | CASSLALGGVETGELFF | TGCGCCAGCAGCTTGGCCCTGGGGGGAGTGGAGACCGGGGAGCTGTTTTTT
. | TRBJ2-2 | TRBD2 | TRBV7-2 | CASSLQRGGMFTGELFF | TGTGCCAGCAGCTTACAGCGGGGCGGTATGTTTACCGGGGAGCTGTTTTTT
. | TRBJ2-7 | . | TRBV6-4 | CASSDLPGQSYEQYF | TGTGCCAGCAGTGACTTGCCTGGACAGTCCTACGAGCAGTACTTC
. | TRBJ2-7 | . | TRBV6-5 | CASSYAGEAYEQYF | TGTGCCAGCAGTTACGCAGGGGAAGCCTACGAGCAGTACTTC
. | TRBJ2-2 | . | TRBV11-2 | CASSLALGHGELFF | TGTGCCAGCAGCTTAGCCCTGGGGCACGGGGAGCTGTTTTTT
. | TRBJ2-3 | . | TRBV7-9 | CSSSSRGGDTQYF | TGTTCCAGCAGCTCGAGGGGAGGAGATACGCAGTATTTT
. | TRBJ2-3 | . | TRBV5-4 | CASSLSSDTQYF | TGTGCCAGCAGCTTGTCGTCAGATACGCAGTATTTT
. | TRBJ1-2 | TRBD1 | TRBV28 | CASSLSHGTGGYGGYTF | TGTGCCAGCAGTTTGTCCCACGGGACAGGGGGGTATGGTGGCTACACCTTC
few | TRBJ1-4 | TRBD1 | TRBV6-5 | CASSYARGQNEKLFF | TGTGCCAGCAGTTATGCCAGGGGGCAGAATGAAAAACTGTTTTTT
few | TRBJ2-2 | TRBD1 | TRBV27 | CASSNTPGTGNYGELFF | TGTGCCAGCAGCAATACACCCGGGACAGGGAACTACGGGGAGCTGTTTTTT
. | TRBJ2-3 | TRBD1 | TRBV7-3 | CASSMTGGVSDTQYF | TGTGCCAGCAGCATGACAGGGGGCGTATCAGATACGCAGTATTTT
. | TRBJ2-3 | TRBD1 | TRBV6-5 | CASRGQLTDTQYF | TGTGCCAGCCGGGGACAGCTCACAGATACGCAGTATTTT
. | TRBJ2-7 | TRBD1 | TRBV27 | CASSLTGVQYEQYF | TGTGCCAGCAGTCTTACAGGGGTTCAGTACGAGCAGTACTTC